The 16 T cell receptor beta chains listed next were all sequenced from one sample in a study of blood T cell repertoires in COVID-19. Only in-frame clones appear in the TCRdb table, and some are missing; sequencing was by immunoSEQ multiplex PCR. The sample consists of approximately 470,000 clones, around 87% of them appearing once. The material sequenced was PBMCs or T cells enriched from blood (not recorded which). These receptors all come from a woman aged 18-29 years who had recovered from COVID-19.

V and J are TRBV7-9 and TRBJ1-6; D is undetermined. There are 11 residues in the CDR3. Germline values: CDR1 SEHNR, CDR2 FQNEAQ (reference sequence). Trimming removed 5 bases from V and 6 bases from J, with 2 bases in between. In nucleotides, the CDR3 is TGTGCCAGCAGCCTTAATTCACCCCTCCACTTT. Translation gives CASSLNSPLHF.

CDR3 sequence reads: CASSQDHSYEQYF. CDR3 bases: TGTGCCAGCAGCCAAGATCATTCCTACGAGCAGTACTTC. This sequence joins TRBV3-1 (or the pseudogene TRBV3-2) and TRBJ2-7; D gene ambiguous. Trimming stripped 0 bases from V and 1 base from J, with 4 bases between. The germline gives CDR1 LGHDT, CDR2 YNNKEL (reference sequence). This CDR3 spans 13 amino acids.

This clone has more than one count but fewer than ten. V usage is TRBV29-1 and J usage is TRBJ1-5; no clear D gene. V was clipped by 7 bases and J by 0 bases, with 13 bases between them. The CDR3 contains 14 residues. Germline CDR1 is SQVTM and CDR2 is ANQGSEA. The CDR3 DNA is TGCAGCGCAAACCGACGGAGTAGCAATCAGCCCCAGCATTTT. This codes for CSANRRSSNQPQHF.

The CDR3 reads CASSLGAVMTDTQYF. In nucleotides, the CDR3 is TGTGCCAGCAGCTTAGGAGCGGTGATGACAGATACGCAGTATTTT. J is TRBJ2-3 and V is TRBV7-9, with D possibly matching TRBD2 (5 bases). This CDR3 has 15 residues. Between the trimmed V and J ends, which lost 1 base and 3 bases, there was a span of 11 bases. The V gene's germline CDR1 is SEHNR and CDR2 FQNEAQ (reference sequence).

This chain links TRBV27 with TRBJ1-2; TRBD1 aligns across 7 bases. The CDR3 is 16 amino acids. Losses at the gene ends were 5 bases for V and 3 bases for J; bases not matched to a gene: 12. The germline CDR1 and CDR2 sequences are MNHEY and SMNVEV (reference sequence). CDR3 nucleotides: TGTGCCAGCAGTAGGAAAGGTAGGGGGCAGGACTATGGCTACACCTTC. Protein: CASSRKGRGQDYGYTF.

The chain links TRBV5-1 to TRBJ1-2; TRBD1 matches at 8 bases. V lost 0 bases and J lost 6; bases outside the gene matches: 7. The CDR3 length is 15 residues. Germline V gene lookup returns CDR1 SGHRS and CDR2 YFSETQ. CDR3 residues: CASSLAGQDLNGYTF. In DNA, the CDR3 is TGCGCCAGCAGCTTGGCGGGACAGGACCTCAATGGCTACACCTTC.

The rearrangement joins TRBV12-5 to TRBJ2-7, with 10 bases lining up with TRBD2. Trimming took 6 bases from V and 6 from J; bases not matched to a gene: 5. The CDR3 length is 13 residues. Germline-derived CDR1 and CDR2 are LGHNT and FRNRAP. In DNA form, the CDR3 reads TGTGCTAGTGGAAGCGGGGGGGCGGTCGAGCAGTACTTC. Protein sequence: CASGSGGAVEQYF.

The rearrangement joins TRBV29-1 to TRBJ1-4; 9 positions agree with TRBD1. Germline V gene data show CDR1 as SQVTM and CDR2 as ANQGSEA. V dropped 6 bases and J dropped 8; count of bases not matched to a gene: 7. The CDR3 consists of 13 residues. CDR3 DNA: TGCAGCGTCAAGACAGGGGGGGACGAAAAACTGTTTTTT. Translation gives CSVKTGGDEKLFF.

This clone showed up just once. The rearrangement joins TRBV6-4 to TRBJ1-4, with TRBD1 matching 9 bases. Per the germline V gene, CDR1 is MRHNA and CDR2 is SNTAGT. V gave up 8 bases and J gave up 3 bases; unmatched junction bases: 7. This CDR3 is built from 15 residues. Here the CDR3 DNA reads TGTGCCAGCCGAGAGACAGGGGGAGCTAATGAAAAACTGTTTTTT. It codes for CASRETGGANEKLFF.

The rearrangement uses TRBV24-1 and TRBJ1-5; D gene ambiguous. Germline lookup yields CDR1 KGHDR and CDR2 SFDVKD. This CDR3 region has 14 residues. V dropped 5 bases and J dropped 0 bases, with 7 bases sitting between them. The CDR3 region has the DNA TGTGCCACCAGTGGCCAGATTAGCAATCAGCCCCAGCATTTT. Protein: CATSGQISNQPQHF.

The chain uses TRBV10-3 and TRBJ1-6; D is uncertain. Between the trimmed V and J ends, which lost 2 bases and 7 bases, there was a span of 12 bases. CDR3 length: 15 amino acids. Looked up from germline, CDR1 is ENHRY and CDR2 is SYGVKD. The CDR3 reads CAISEVGVENSPLHF. The DNA of the CDR3 is TGTGCCATCAGTGAGGTGGGAGTGGAAAATTCACCCCTCCACTTT.

There are a few counts of this clone. The chain uses TRBV29-1 and TRBJ2-7; 16 nucleotides line up with TRBD2. The V and J ends lost 8 bases and 5 bases, in that order; junction bases with no gene match: 12. The CDR3 has 16 amino acids. In germline, CDR1 is SQVTM, CDR2 ANQGSEA. The CDR3 DNA reads as TGCAGCTACGGGACTAGCGGGGGGGATTCAGGCCACGAGCAGTACTTC. Translating gives CSYGTSGGDSGHEQYF.

This sequence joins TRBV18 and TRBJ1-4, with no clear D. Germline V gives CDR1 KGHSH, CDR2 LQKENI. Trimming stripped 6 bases from V and 7 bases from J, with 18 bases between. This CDR3 spans 15 amino acids. CDR3 in amino acids: CASSPSPQGGEKLFF. As DNA, the CDR3 is TGTGCCAGCTCCCCGTCTCCCCAAGGCGGTGAAAAACTGTTTTTT.

The chain carries TRBV30 and TRBJ1-1, with 8 bases lining up with TRBD1. The CDR3 length is 14 residues. Germline CDR1 is GTSNPN and CDR2 is SVGIG (reference sequence). J lost 1 base, V lost 2 bases, and 3 bases had no gene match. Here the CDR3 DNA reads TGTGCCTGGAGTCCGGACAGGGCGAACACTGAAGCTTTCTTT. It specifies CAWSPDRANTEAFF.

In DNA, the CDR3 is TGCGCCAGCAGCGCGGGGGGGCAAGAGACCCAGTACTTC. This translates into CASSAGGQETQYF. The J gene is TRBJ2-5, the V gene TRBV5-1; 9 nucleotides line up with TRBD2. Germline CDR1 is SGHRS and CDR2 is YFSETQ. V trimming: 4 bases; J trimming: 2 bases; junction bases outside the gene matches: 0. The CDR3 length is 13 residues.

This chain connects TRBV28 to TRBJ2-7; D is ambiguous. V was cut by 5 bases and J by 3 bases, with 5 bases left in between. This CDR3 region has 11 residues. Germline values: CDR1 MDHEN, CDR2 SYDVKM. The CDR3 bases are TGTGCCAGCAGTCTCTTCTACGAGCAGTACTTC. It codes for CASSLFYEQYF.